These 23 T cell receptor beta chains came from one sample sequenced in a study of cytomegalovirus exposure and HLA in healthy donors (dated by TCRdb to 2017 to 2019). The library relied on the immunoSEQ multiplex PCR assay. The multiplex PCR relied on a mix of 60 forward primers for TCR Vbeta segments and 13 reverse primers for TCR Jbeta segments. Imported from immuneACCESS, the table was reduced by TCRdb to in-frame sequences with V and J called. These copies leave out some clones; in studies compared against another copy, an unresolved V gene accounts for under half, and the cause of the remainder is not known. This sample gives about 200,000 clones in total; around 83% of them show up just once. 6.5% of the sample is taken by the ten largest. Sequencing input: PBMCs. The source of these receptors is a woman aged 45-65 years in good health and CMV-seropositive.

The genes are TRBV6-1 and TRBJ1-6; the D gene is possibly TRBD1 (5 bases). Germline V lookup: CDR1 MNHNS, CDR2 SASEGT. The CDR3 length is 15 residues. Trimming removed 6 bases from V and 8 bases from J, with 17 bases in between. The CDR3 DNA reads as TGTGCCAGCAGCCGATCGGGGCGGGGGGATTCACCCCTCCACTTT. Encoded protein: CASSRSGRGDSPLHF.

The V call is TRBV5-1, the J call TRBJ2-5, with TRBD2 matching 11 bases. V gave up 0 bases and J gave up 2 bases; unmatched junction bases: 0. This CDR3 region has 15 residues. Germline-derived CDR1 and CDR2 are SGHRS and YFSETQ. CDR3 in DNA: TGCGCCAGCAGCTTGGCTAGCGGGGGGCAAGAGACCCAGTACTTC. This encodes CASSLASGGQETQYF. Full variable domain (remainder filled in from reference TRBV5-1 and TRBJ2-5): KAGVTQTPRYLIKTRGQQVTLSCSPISGHRSVSWYQQTPGQGLQFLFEYFSETQRNKGNFPGRFSGRQFSNSRSEMNVSTLELGDSALYLCASSLASGGQETQYFGPGTRLLVL.

The DNA of the CDR3 is TGCGCCAGCAGCTTGGCCGTCGTGGACAGGGCCGGGGAGCTGTTTTTT. It translates to CASSLAVVDRAGELFF. The chain has TRBV5-1 and TRBJ2-2; 8 bases are a match to TRBD1. The length of the CDR3 is 16 residues. In germline, CDR1 is SGHRS, CDR2 YFSETQ. The V and J ends lost 0 bases and 6 bases, in that order; junction bases with no gene match: 7.

This chain joins TRBV7-3 and TRBJ2-7; no definite D call. This CDR3 is 12 amino acids long. In germline, CDR1 is SGHTA, CDR2 FQGTGA. Trimming shortened V by 3 bases and J by 6 bases, and 9 bases separated the two germline ends. The CDR3 here is CASSFPRGEQYF. CDR3 sequence (DNA): TGTGCCAGCAGCTTCCCCCGCGGCGAGCAGTACTTC.

The genes are TRBV6-1 and TRBJ2-5; 8 nucleotides line up with TRBD2. Germline CDR1 MNHNS, CDR2 SASEGT. J was trimmed by 1 base and V by 2 bases; bases with no gene match: 6. This CDR3 region has 16 residues. The CDR3 loop reads CASSEWSGRPQETQYF. In DNA form, the CDR3 reads TGTGCCAGCAGTGAATGGAGCGGGAGACCCCAAGAGACCCAGTACTTC.

The CDR3 bases are TGTGCCAGCTCACCACGGGTACAGGGGGCTTACGAGCAGTACTTC. Encoded protein: CASSPRVQGAYEQYF. V and J are TRBV18 and TRBJ2-7, with 9 bases aligning to TRBD1. Germline CDR1 reads KGHSH; CDR2 reads LQKENI. V was clipped by 1 base and J by 4 bases; unmatched bases: 5. CDR3 size: 15 residues. The variable domain in full, completed from reference TRBV18 and TRBJ2-7, reads NAGVMQNPRHLVRRRGQEARLRCSPMKGHSHVYWYRQLPEEGLKFMVYLQKENIIDESGMPKERFSAEFPKEGPSILRIQQVVRGDSAAYFCASSPRVQGAYEQYFGPGTRLTVT.

In the case of this clone: The junction does not match germline at one end; this may be a read error. The genes are TRBV20-1 and TRBJ1-1; 8 nucleotides align to TRBD1. This CDR3 has 10 residues. Germline V gives CDR1 DFQATT, CDR2 SNEGSKA (reference sequence). The CDR3 loop is CSATWTGTLF. The CDR3 DNA follows: TGCAGTGCTACCTGGACAGGGACGCTCTTT.

V is TRBV7-9 and J is TRBJ1-1, with D possibly TRBD1 on 5 matching bases. Trimming cost V 3 bases and J 3 bases, with 8 bases left between them. The CDR3 totals 13 residues. Germline values: CDR1 SEHNR, CDR2 FQNEAQ (reference sequence). The CDR3 nucleotides are TGTGCCAGCAGCTTTTCCAGGGACACTGAAGCTTTCTTT. Translation gives CASSFSRDTEAFF.

In DNA, the CDR3 is TGCGCCAGCAGATCGGACAGGGCGAGTTCTGGAAACACCATATATTTT. Encoded protein: CASRSDRASSGNTIYF. The chain joins TRBV5-1 to TRBJ1-3; 8 positions agree with TRBD1. The junction had 8 bases not matched to a gene; V was cut back by 5 bases and J by 1 base. Germline V CDR1 and CDR2: SGHRS, YFSETQ. CDR3 size: 16 residues.

The chain carries TRBV7-2 and TRBJ2-2, with D possibly TRBD2 on 6 matching bases. The CDR3 has 13 residues. V was trimmed by 11 bases and J by 5 bases, leaving 15 bases between them. CDR1 is SGHTA, CDR2 FQGNSA, per germline. The CDR3 DNA sequence: TGTGCCGCAGCTAGCGACCCGACCGGGGAGCTGTTTTTT. Protein: CAAASDPTGELFF.

The chain carries TRBV4-1 and TRBJ2-1; 15 bases agree with TRBD2. This CDR3 region has 16 residues. V lost 4 bases and J lost 6; bases outside the gene matches: 4. The germline V gene has CDR1 MGHRA and CDR2 YSYEKL. CDR3 sequence (DNA): TGCGCCAGCAGCCCGCCGGGACTAGCGGGGGGCAATGAGCAGTTCTTC. It codes for CASSPPGLAGGNEQFF.

The chain recombines TRBV18 with TRBJ1-5; D ambiguous. Trimming stripped 2 bases from V and 5 bases from J, with 7 bases between. CDR3 length: 13 amino acids. CDR1 and CDR2 (germline): KGHSH, LQKENI. The DNA for the CDR3 is TGTGCCAGCTCACCAGGGCTCTATCAGCCCCAGCATTTT. It codes for CASSPGLYQPQHF.

This clone was found a few times. The chain joins TRBV5-5 to TRBJ2-7, with D possibly matching TRBD2 (6 bases). CDR3 length equals 15 residues. Germline assignment: CDR1 SGHKS and CDR2 YYEKEE (reference sequence). Trimming stripped 4 bases from V and 1 base from J, with 15 bases between. In DNA form, the CDR3 reads TGTGCCAGCAGCAAGGGACTTACGGCTTCCTACGAGCAGTACTTC. Its translation is CASSKGLTASYEQYF.

Comments on this clone: Mismatch with germline at one junction end may stem from a read error. This chain joins TRBV7-2 and TRBJ1-1, with a tentative D call TRBD1 (5 bases). The CDR3 extends over 14 amino acids. The germline gives CDR1 SGHTA, CDR2 FQGNSA. CDR3 sequence reads: CASSYWGLKTEAFF. CDR3 nucleotides: TGTGCCAGCAGCTACTGGGGCCTGAAGACTGAAGCTTTCTTT.

The J gene is TRBJ1-1, the V gene TRBV10-3; D is ambiguous. V lost 4 bases and J 2 bases, leaving 11 bases between the germline ends. The germline gives CDR1 ENHRY, CDR2 SYGVKD. This CDR3 region has 14 residues. In DNA form, the CDR3 reads TGTGCCATCAGTGCCCTCGGCGGAAACACTGAAGCTTTCTTT. Amino acid sequence: CAISALGGNTEAFF.

The chain uses TRBV6-5 and TRBJ1-3, with TRBD1 matching over 9 bases. The CDR3 has 15 amino acids. Trimming at V came to 6 bases and at J to 4 bases, leaving 7 bases not matched to a gene. The germline V gene has CDR1 MNHEY and CDR2 SVGAGI. As DNA, the CDR3 is TGTGCCAGCAGAAACAGGGGGCCCGCCGGAAACACCATATATTTT. Translating gives CASRNRGPAGNTIYF.

The chain joins TRBV6-1 to TRBJ2-1; 7 bases are shared with TRBD1. Germline assignment: CDR1 MNHNS and CDR2 SASEGT. The trim removed 10 bases at V and 0 bases at J, leaving 9 bases unmatched. The CDR3 spans 15 residues. CDR3 region: CATTRDSFSYNEQFF. As DNA, the CDR3 is TGTGCCACCACAAGGGACAGCTTCTCCTACAATGAGCAGTTCTTC.

V usage is TRBV11-2 and J usage is TRBJ2-2; 9 bases fit TRBD1. Trimming cost V 3 bases and J 6 bases; bases outside gene matches: 14. The CDR3 covers 18 residues. Germline CDR1 is SGHAT and CDR2 is FQNNGV. As DNA, the CDR3 is TGTGCCAGCAGCTTCACGACAGGGGGGGGAAGATTCGCCGGGGAGCTGTTTTTT. Amino acid sequence: CASSFTTGGGRFAGELFF.

J is TRBJ2-2 and V is TRBV2, with a weak D call TRBD1 (6 bases). The CDR3 has 15 amino acids. Trimming took off 6 bases at V and 5 bases at J, with 16 bases between the two ends. The germline V gene encodes CDR1 SNHLY and CDR2 FYNNEI. CDR3 in DNA: TGTGCCAGCAGGTTAAACAGGGACGGAACCGGGGAGCTGTTTTTT. Amino acids: CASRLNRDGTGELFF.

V and J are TRBV19 and TRBJ2-2, with TRBD1 matching over 11 bases. The CDR3 is 13 amino acids. The germline gives CDR1 LNHDA, CDR2 SQIVND (reference sequence). V was pared by 10 bases and J by 9 bases, with 7 bases of the junction left unmatched. The CDR3 DNA sequence: TGTGCCATTGGGGGACAGGGGGGCCGGGAGCTGTTTTTT. Translating it yields CAIGGQGGRELFF.

V is TRBV9 and J is TRBJ2-2; TRBD1 matches 7 bases. Germline V gene data show CDR1 as SGDLS and CDR2 as YYNGEE. Trimming at V came to 4 bases and at J to 0 bases, leaving 6 bases not matched to a gene. The CDR3 is 16 amino acids. CDR3 loop: CASSFGQASNTGELFF. CDR3 DNA: TGTGCCAGCAGCTTTGGACAGGCGTCGAACACCGGGGAGCTGTTTTTT.

The rearrangement links TRBV7-9 to TRBJ2-3; 11 positions match TRBD1. V lost 5 bases to trimming and J lost 2 bases; unmatched junction nucleotides: 6. This CDR3 spans 16 amino acids. Germline lookup yields CDR1 SEHNR and CDR2 FQNEAQ (reference sequence). CDR3 region: CASSTGQGAPTDTQYF. CDR3 nucleotide sequence: TGTGCCAGCAGCACCGGACAGGGGGCGCCCACAGATACGCAGTATTTT.

J is TRBJ1-4 and V is TRBV6-4; 7 positions match TRBD1. The CDR3 runs to 14 residues. V shed 6 bases and J 3 bases; nucleotides not matched to a gene: 4. Germline CDR1 is MRHNA and CDR2 is SNTAGT. The CDR3 region has the DNA TGTGCCAGCAGAATCGGGACAGCTAATGAAAAACTGTTTTTT. Its protein is CASRIGTANEKLFF.